Listed below are T cell receptor beta chains from one sample, sequenced in a study of blood T cell repertoires in COVID-19. This table comes from immunoSEQ multiplex PCR, and its TCRdb copy is limited to in-frame clones, with some not included. The sample yields a few hundred thousand clones, around 86% seen once. The sample taken for sequencing was PBMCs or T cells enriched from blood (not recorded which). These receptors originate from a young man who had recovered from COVID-19. CDR3s include the opening cysteine and the closing phenylalanine or tryptophan. D genes are given only for firm matches. The listing skips clone size in some rows; elsewhere it reads once, few, many or a size class.

v_gene	abundance	d_gene	j_gene	CDR3nt	CDR3aa
TRBV19	-	TRBD2	TRBJ2-7	TGTGCCAGTAGTCTGGGACTAGCGGGGGGCTCGCCTGCCTACGAGCAGTACTTC	CASSLGLAGGSPAYEQYF
TRBV25-1	-	-	TRBJ1-2	TGTGCCAGCTCAGGGAACTATGGCTACACCTTC	CASSGNYGYTF
TRBV27	-	TRBD2	TRBJ2-3	TGTGCCAGCAGTCCTCGTAACTATGCGGGAGGGATGTCACGGGATACGCAGTATTTT	CASSPRNYAGGMSRDTQYF
TRBV24-1	-	TRBD1	TRBJ2-5	TGTGCCACCAGTGATTTCAGGAACAGGGGTCCGGAGACCCAGTACTTC	CATSDFRNRGPETQYF
TRBV28	-	-	TRBJ1-2	TGTGCCACCAACAGGGCTGGCTACACCTTC	CATNRAGYTF
TRBV12-3/TRBV12-4	-	TRBD1	TRBJ2-1	TGTGCCAGCAGACCCTCGACAGGGGTTGAGCAGTTCTTC	CASRPSTGVEQFF
TRBV7-2	-	-	TRBJ2-3	TGTGCCAGCAGATCCGACAGACGCACAGATACGCAGTATTTT	CASRSDRRTDTQYF
TRBV7-2	-	TRBD2	TRBJ2-3	TGTGCCAGCAGCTTAGATCCAGGACTAGCCAATACGCAGTATTTT	CASSLDPGLANTQYF
TRBV21-1	-	-	TRBJ1-1	TGTGCCAGACCGACCAAAGGGGGCAGGGCGAACACTGAAGCTTTCTTT	CARPTKGGRANTEAFF
TRBV6-5	-	-	TRBJ2-1	TGTGCCAGCAGAAAGACACGGCTGACCTACAATGAGCAGTTCTTC	CASRKTRLTYNEQFF
TRBV11-2	-	TRBD2	TRBJ2-4	TGTGCCAGCAGCCTGTCGATAGGCGGGAGACAAAACATTCAGTACTTC	CASSLSIGGRQNIQYF
TRBV19	-	-	TRBJ1-1	TGTGCCAGTAGACAACAGCCCATGAACACTGAAGCTTTCTTT	CASRQQPMNTEAFF
TRBV19	few	TRBD2	TRBJ2-1	TGTGCCAGTACCCCTAGCGGGGGCGCCTACAATGAGCAGTTCTTC	CASTPSGGAYNEQFF
TRBV7-6	few	-	TRBJ2-7	TGTGCCAGCAGCTTCACGGGCGGGCCCGCTCTCGAGCAGTACTTC	CASSFTGGPALEQYF
TRBV7-9	-	TRBD1	TRBJ1-1	TGTGCCAGCAGCTTAGCGGGGGCAGGGGGCACTGAAGCTTTCTTT	CASSLAGAGGTEAFF
TRBV6-4	few	-	TRBJ1-1	TGTGCCAGCAGTGACTCTATGAACACTGAAGCTTTCTTT	CASSDSMNTEAFF
TRBV27	-	-	TRBJ2-5	TGTGCCAGCAGCCACCTAGGATCAACCCAAGAGACCCAGTACTTC	CASSHLGSTQETQYF
TRBV5-5	-	-	TRBJ2-3	TGTGCCAGCAGCGCCCAGGCCGAACTTTTCACAGATACGCAGTATTTT	CASSAQAELFTDTQYF
TRBV4-2	-	-	TRBJ2-5	TGTGCCAGCAGCCGAAATCGGGAGCGGCAAGAGACCCAGTACTTC	CASSRNRERQETQYF
TRBV19	-	TRBD1	TRBJ2-7	TGTGCCAGTAGTTCCGGGACAGGGTCCTACGAGCAGTACTTC	CASSSGTGSYEQYF
TRBV7-2	-	-	TRBJ2-7	TGTGCCAGCAGCTTTTCCCAGGGCAACGAGCAGTACTTC	CASSFSQGNEQYF
TRBV4-1	once	-	TRBJ1-4	TGCGCCAGCAGCCTCCCCGGGCGGGAACCCCTTGGGAAACTGTTTTTT	CASSLPGREPLGKLFF
TRBV11-3	-	TRBD1	TRBJ1-2	TGTGCCAGCAGCTTAGAGCGTTTAGGGACAGGGGATGGCTACACCTTC	CASSLERLGTGDGYTF
TRBV7-8	-	TRBD1	TRBJ2-1	TGTGCCAGCAGCGAAGACCGGGACAGGGGCCATGAGCAGTTCTTC	CASSEDRDRGHEQFF
TRBV24-1	-	TRBD1	TRBJ2-3	TGTGCCACAACTGTCCGGACAGGGGGCACAGATACGCAGTATTTT	CATTVRTGGTDTQYF
TRBV6-1	-	TRBD1	TRBJ2-3	TGTGCCAGCAGTGACCCAGGGGGCTCAAGGACAGATACGCAGTATTTT	CASSDPGGSRTDTQYF
TRBV5-1	-	TRBD1	TRBJ2-7	TGCGCCAGCAGCTCGGGACAGGGGGCGACCGAGCAGTACTTC	CASSSGQGATEQYF
TRBV5-1	-	TRBD1	TRBJ2-4	TGCGCCAGCAGCTTTACAGGGGGCAAAAACATTCAGTACTTC	CASSFTGGKNIQYF
TRBV2	-	-	TRBJ2-3	TGTGCCAGCAGCGCCTGGGGGGTTCCACAGACTACGCAGTATTTT	CASSAWGVPQTTQYF
TRBV3-1/TRBV3-2	-	-	TRBJ1-1	TGTGCCAGTACCCACGGTTCCCTAATGAACACTGAAGCTTTCTTT	CASTHGSLMNTEAFF
TRBV29-1	-	TRBD1	TRBJ2-7	TGCAGCGTTGAAATGGGACAGAGATACGAGCAGTACTTC	CSVEMGQRYEQYF
TRBV10-3	-	-	TRBJ2-1	TGTGCCATCAGGAAAGCGGCTAGCGAGCAGTTCTTC	CAIRKAASEQFF
TRBV10-3	-	-	TRBJ1-1	TGTGCCATCAGTGAGTCGACGGGGACTGAAGCTTTCTTT	CAISESTGTEAFF
TRBV6-5	-	TRBD2	TRBJ2-7	TGTGCCAGCAGCATAGGACTAGCTCAGGAGCAGTACTTC	CASSIGLAQEQYF
TRBV2	-	-	TRBJ1-5	TGTGCCAGCAGCCCACAGGGAGAGGGTCAGCCCCAGCATTTT	CASSPQGEGQPQHF
TRBV5-4	-	-	TRBJ2-5	TGTGCCAGCAGCTTGGACCTGAGCCAAGAGACCCAGTACTTC	CASSLDLSQETQYF
TRBV4-1	once	-	TRBJ2-7	TGCGCCAGCAGCCAAGATTTGGCCACCTACGAGCAGTACTTC	CASSQDLATYEQYF
TRBV6-5	few	TRBD1	TRBJ1-1	TGTGCCAGCAGCCCCCTTCAGGGGGTAAGTGGAGCTTTCTTT	CASSPLQGVSGAFF
TRBV29-1	-	-	TRBJ1-1	TGCAGCGTTGAAGTGGGCTTCCTTGGGACTGAAGCTTTCTTT	CSVEVGFLGTEAFF
TRBV11-2	few	TRBD1	TRBJ2-7	TGTGCCAGCAGCTTCAGGGGGCCCGAGCAGTACTTC	CASSFRGPEQYF
TRBV6-5	-	TRBD1	TRBJ2-7	TGTGCCAGCATTAGGACAGGGAACTACGAGCAGTACTTC	CASIRTGNYEQYF
TRBV11-2	-	-	TRBJ1-2	TGTGCCAGCAGCTTAGCTGGAGGTGTGGACACCTTC	CASSLAGGVDTF
TRBV7-6	few	TRBD1	TRBJ2-7	TGTGCCAGCAGTCCCGGGACAGCAACCTACGAGCAGTACTTC	CASSPGTATYEQYF
TRBV7-8	-	-	TRBJ1-1	TGTGCCAGCAGCTCTAGGTCGCCTGAAGCTTTCTTT	CASSSRSPEAFF
TRBV19	once	TRBD2	TRBJ2-1	TGTGCCAGTAGTATACGGAGGCAGGGAGGGAATGAGCAGTTCTTC	CASSIRRQGGNEQFF
TRBV5-1	-	TRBD1	TRBJ2-2	TGCGCCAGCAGGCCTACTACCGGGACAGGCTATCGTACGAACACCGGGGAGCTGTTTTTT	CASRPTTGTGYRTNTGELFF
TRBV28	few	-	TRBJ1-1	TGTGCCAGCAGTTTACCTCCCCAGAGGGAGGCTTTCTTT	CASSLPPQREAFF
TRBV5-1	-	-	TRBJ1-2	TGCGCCAGCAGCTCATCGGACAGAAGAAATGGCTACACCTTC	CASSSSDRRNGYTF
TRBV29-1	-	-	TRBJ2-7	TGCAGCGTTGCCGGACAGTACTCCTACGAGCAGTACTTC	CSVAGQYSYEQYF